The TCR beta chain under discussion was sequenced for a study of OX40 agonist ivuxolimab in advanced cancers. A remark on this clone: The same CDR3 is also encoded by other DNA sequences in this sample.

Libraries were prepared by immunoSEQ multiplex PCR; TCRdb keeps only in-frame clonotypes and omits some of them. Altogether approximately 100,000 clones are present, approximately 90% being singletons, with the ten largest covering 0.7% to 0.9%. Trimming removed 3 bases from V and 8 bases from J; junction bases left unmatched: 2. Germline V CDR1 and CDR2: DFQATT, SNEGSKA (reference sequence). The CDR3 loop spans 11 amino acids. The source material was CD4+ or CD8+ T cells sorted from blood, sampled in a trial of the OX40 agonist ivuxolimab. The receptor comes from an adult with an advanced solid tumor such as melanoma, head and neck, liver or kidney cancer. The chain has TRBV20-1 and TRBJ1-2, with 8 bases that match TRBD1. CDR3 sequence reads: CSASTGGGYTF. CDR3 nucleotides: TGCAGTGCTAGTACAGGGGGAGGCTACACCTTC.